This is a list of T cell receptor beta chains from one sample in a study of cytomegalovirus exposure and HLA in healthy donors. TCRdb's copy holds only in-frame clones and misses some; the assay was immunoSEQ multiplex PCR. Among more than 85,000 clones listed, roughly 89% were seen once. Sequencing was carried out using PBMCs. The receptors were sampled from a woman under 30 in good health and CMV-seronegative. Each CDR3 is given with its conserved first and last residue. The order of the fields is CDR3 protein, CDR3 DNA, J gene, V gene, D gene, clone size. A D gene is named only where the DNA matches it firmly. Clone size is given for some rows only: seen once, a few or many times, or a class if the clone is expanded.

CASSESGGTGPYGNTIYF TGCGCCAGCAGTGAGTCTGGGGGGACAGGGCCGTATGGAAACACCATATATTTT TRBJ1-3 TRBV10-2 TRBD1 NA
CASSRRGSAGYTF TGCGCCAGCAGCCGCAGAGGGTCCGCTGGCTACACCTTC TRBJ1-2 TRBV5-1 NA NA
CASSARESNQPQHF TGCGCCAGCAGTGCGCGGGAGAGCAATCAGCCCCAGCATTTT TRBJ1-5 TRBV10-2 NA NA
CASSQEQRGPLGNGELFF TGCGCCAGCAGCCAAGAGCAGCGGGGGCCCTTGGGAAACGGGGAGCTGTTTTTT TRBJ2-2 TRBV4-1 TRBD2 NA
CASRGDRGPSYNEQFF TGCGCCAGCAGGGGGGACAGGGGTCCCTCCTACAATGAGCAGTTCTTC TRBJ2-1 TRBV5-1 TRBD1 NA
CASSERESSYNSPLHF TGTGCCAGCAGCGAGAGAGAGAGCTCCTATAATTCACCCCTCCACTTT TRBJ1-6 TRBV9 NA NA
CASSEPGGKNEQFF TGTGCCAGCAGTGAGCCCGGAGGGAAAAATGAGCAGTTCTTC TRBJ2-1 TRBV25-1 NA NA
CAIRPTTPARGETEAFF TGTGCCATCAGACCGACTACCCCGGCCAGGGGGGAGACTGAAGCTTTCTTT TRBJ1-1 TRBV10-3 TRBD1 NA
CASSSAGTESNQPQHF TGTGCCAGCAGTTCCGCGGGGACAGAGAGCAATCAGCCCCAGCATTTT TRBJ1-5 TRBV28 TRBD1 NA
CASSLAEVATYNEQFF TGCGCCAGCAGCTTGGCCGAGGTAGCGACATACAATGAGCAGTTCTTC TRBJ2-1 TRBV5-1 NA NA
CASKDRGRWIDYGYTF TGTGCCAGCAAAGACAGGGGGCGGTGGATCGACTATGGCTACACCTTC TRBJ1-2 TRBV28 TRBD1 NA
CASSLGILAGAGNEQFF TGTGCCAGCAGCTTAGGAATACTAGCGGGAGCCGGAAATGAGCAGTTCTTC TRBJ2-1 TRBV7-2 TRBD2 NA
CASSDSGRGASYNEQFF TGTGCCAGCAGTGACTCGGGGAGGGGCGCTTCCTACAATGAGCAGTTCTTC TRBJ2-1 TRBV6-4 TRBD2 once
CASSERIGRSTEAFF TGTGCCAGCAGTGAAAGAATAGGGAGGAGCACTGAAGCTTTCTTT TRBJ1-1 TRBV6-1 NA NA
CAWSVGRGVTGELFF TGTGCCTGGAGTGTAGGTCGGGGGGTAACCGGGGAGCTGTTTTTT TRBJ2-2 TRBV30 TRBD2 NA
CASKEAYGYTF TGTGCCAGTAAAGAAGCCTATGGCTACACCTTC TRBJ1-2 TRBV2 NA NA
CASSQGLAATGELFF TGCGCCAGCAGTCAGGGACTAGCGGCGACCGGGGAGCTGTTTTTT TRBJ2-2 TRBV10-2 TRBD2 NA
CASSLLNRGGEGYTF TGTGCCAGCAGTTTACTCAACAGGGGCGGGGAAGGCTACACCTTC TRBJ1-2 TRBV5-4 TRBD1 NA
CASFSRGGF TGCGCCAGCTTCAGTCGGGGGGGATTT TRBJ2-3 TRBV5-1 TRBD2 NA
CASYRDRDHGELFF TGTGCCAGCTATCGGGACAGGGACCACGGGGAGCTGTTTTTT TRBJ2-2 TRBV27 TRBD1 NA
CASRSGTYEQYF TGTGCCAGCCGTTCAGGGACCTACGAGCAGTACTTC TRBJ2-7 TRBV7-2 NA NA
CASSSSSERNTQYF TGTGCCAGCAGCTCATCGAGTGAGAGAAATACGCAGTATTTT TRBJ2-3 TRBV2 NA NA